This T cell receptor (beta chain) was found in a study of cytomegalovirus exposure and HLA in healthy donors. Whole-study findings and limits: Several top significant clusters appeared, in a later analysis, to be linked to common viral pathogens.

All the people who gave samples were healthy bone marrow donors. CDR1 and CDR2 from the germline V gene are MDHEN and SYDVKM. The J segment lost 4 bases and the V segment lost 9 bases, leaving 16 bases of the junction unmatched. The length of the CDR3 is 17 residues. PCR employed 60 Vbeta and 13 Jbeta primers. TCRdb's copy holds only in-frame clones and misses some; the assay was immunoSEQ multiplex PCR. The sample consists of 100,000 to 150,000 clones, 80% of them appearing once. Remarks on this clone: Antigen: not known.

J is TRBJ1-3 and V is TRBV28; 9 bases are a match to TRBD1. The TCR sequence derives from a man in his fifties or sixties in good health and CMV-seronegative. The sample comprised PBMCs. The CDR3 coding sequence is TGTGCCAGGACCGGGACAGGGTCTTGGATGCTGGGAAACACCATATATTTT. It encodes CARTGTGSWMLGNTIYF.